This TCR beta chain comes out of a study of beta chain features in type 1 diabetes. The sequenced template was cDNA made from the entire isolated RNA. The protocol was immunoSEQ multiplex PCR, while the TCRdb copy is restricted to in-frame clones and leaves out a portion. The table has hundreds of thousands of clones, 10% to 15% seen once. Study-level points and caveats: In every one of the four CD4+ subsets, TCRB CDR3s were moderately but significantly shorter in Type 1 diabetes patients.

CDR1 is MDHEN, CDR2 SYDVKM, per germline. The V and J ends lost 6 bases and 8 bases respectively, with 17 bases between them. The CDR3 sequence is 14 residues long. To note about this clone: Its specificity is unknown.

Sequencing input: naive CD4+ T cells from blood. V gene TRBV28 combines with J gene TRBJ2-4; tentative D call: TRBD2 (7 bases). This clonotype was sampled from a man aged 18 to 30 with type 1 diabetes. The CDR3 loop is CASSPGAGAYIQYF. The CDR3 DNA reads TGTGCCAGCAGCCCCGGGGCGGGGGCTTACATTCAGTACTTC.